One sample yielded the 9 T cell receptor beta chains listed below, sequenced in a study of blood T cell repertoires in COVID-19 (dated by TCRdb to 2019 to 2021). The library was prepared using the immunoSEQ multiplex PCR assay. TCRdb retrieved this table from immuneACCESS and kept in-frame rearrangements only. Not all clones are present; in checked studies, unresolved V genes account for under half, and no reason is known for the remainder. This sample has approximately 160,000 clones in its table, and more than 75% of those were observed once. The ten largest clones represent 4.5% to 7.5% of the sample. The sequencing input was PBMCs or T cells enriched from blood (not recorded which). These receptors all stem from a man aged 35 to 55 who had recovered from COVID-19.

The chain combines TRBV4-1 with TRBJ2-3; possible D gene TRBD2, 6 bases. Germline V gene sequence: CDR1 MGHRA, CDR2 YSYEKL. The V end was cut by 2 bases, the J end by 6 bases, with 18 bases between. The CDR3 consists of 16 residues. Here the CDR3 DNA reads TGCGCCAGCAGCCAAAGGGAGGCGGTGTTCGGGGATACGCAGTATTTT. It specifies CASSQREAVFGDTQYF.

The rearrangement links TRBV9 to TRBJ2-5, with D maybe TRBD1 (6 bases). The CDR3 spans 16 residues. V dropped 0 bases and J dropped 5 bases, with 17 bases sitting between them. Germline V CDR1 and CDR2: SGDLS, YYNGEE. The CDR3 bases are TGTGCCAGCAGCGTAGGGGCAGGGGCCCTTCGGGAGACCCAGTACTTC. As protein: CASSVGAGALRETQYF. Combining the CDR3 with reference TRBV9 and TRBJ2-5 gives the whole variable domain DSGVTQTPKHLITATGQRVTLRCSPRSGDLSVYWYQQSLDQGLQFLIQYYNGEERAKGNILERFSAQQFPDLHSELNLSSLELGDSALYFCASSVGAGALRETQYFGPGTRLLVL.

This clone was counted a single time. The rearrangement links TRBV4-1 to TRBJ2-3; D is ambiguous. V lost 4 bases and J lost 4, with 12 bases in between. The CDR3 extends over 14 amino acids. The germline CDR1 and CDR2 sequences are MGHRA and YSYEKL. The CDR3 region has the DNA TGCGCCAGCAGCCCCGACCCTAGTGCAGATACGCAGTATTTT. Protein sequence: CASSPDPSADTQYF.

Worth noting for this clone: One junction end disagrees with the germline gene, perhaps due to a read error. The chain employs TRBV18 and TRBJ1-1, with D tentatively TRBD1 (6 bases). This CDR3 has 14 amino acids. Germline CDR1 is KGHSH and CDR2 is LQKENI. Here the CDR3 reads CASSPQTGHTEAFF. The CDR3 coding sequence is TGTGCCAGCTCCCCACAGACAGGTCACACTGAAGCTTTCTTT.

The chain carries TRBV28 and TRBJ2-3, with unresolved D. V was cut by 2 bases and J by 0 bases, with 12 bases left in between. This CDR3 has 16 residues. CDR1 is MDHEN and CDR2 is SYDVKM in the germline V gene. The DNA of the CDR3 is TGTGCCAGCAGTTTAGCGTCCGTCCCTAGCACAGATACGCAGTATTTT. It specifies CASSLASVPSTDTQYF.

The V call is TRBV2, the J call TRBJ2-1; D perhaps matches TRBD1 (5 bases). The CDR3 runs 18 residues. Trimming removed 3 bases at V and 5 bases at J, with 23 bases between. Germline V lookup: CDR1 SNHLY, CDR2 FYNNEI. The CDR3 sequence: CASSDFWGSGRIHNEQFF. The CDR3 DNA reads TGTGCCAGCAGTGATTTTTGGGGCAGTGGGCGTATACACAATGAGCAGTTCTTC.

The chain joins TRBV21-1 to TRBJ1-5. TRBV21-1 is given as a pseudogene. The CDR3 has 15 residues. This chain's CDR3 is CASSTPLPGRGPQHF. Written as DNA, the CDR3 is TGTGCCAGCAGCACCCCCTTGCCCGGACGGGGGCCCCAGCATTTT.

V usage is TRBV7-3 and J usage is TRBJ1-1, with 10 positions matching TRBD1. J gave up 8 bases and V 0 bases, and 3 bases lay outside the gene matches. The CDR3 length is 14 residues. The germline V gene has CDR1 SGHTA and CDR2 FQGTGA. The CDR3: CASSLTGQGTEAFF. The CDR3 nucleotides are TGTGCCAGCAGCTTAACGGGACAGGGGACGGAAGCTTTCTTT.

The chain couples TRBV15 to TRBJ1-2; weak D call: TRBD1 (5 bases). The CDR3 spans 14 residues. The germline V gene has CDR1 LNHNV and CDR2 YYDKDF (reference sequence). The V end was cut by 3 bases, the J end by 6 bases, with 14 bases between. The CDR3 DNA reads TGTGCCACCAGCAGCCCTAGGGGCGCCGATGGCTACACCTTC. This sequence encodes CATSSPRGADGYTF.